This T cell receptor beta chain was obtained from a study of T cell repertoires in cytomegalovirus infection. Regarding the study as a whole: HLA-C-restricted CMV-specific TCR beta clonotypes prevailed in the ex vivo response.

This CDR3 contains 16 residues. V shed 2 bases and J shed 5 bases, with 18 bases lying between them. Germline CDR1 reads MNHEY; CDR2 reads SMNVEV (reference sequence). TCRdb re-derived calls from the reads in MiXCR, one entry per CDR3 protein. The profile shows approximately 910,000 distinct CDR3 sequences, 25% to 40% of them singletons. This clonotype was observed a few times. Its antigen remains unknown. The sequence came from a human donor in good health (CMV status not recorded). Some clones in this sample may be carry-over from other donors' samples. The chain has TRBV27 and TRBJ1-1; D not resolved. The specimen was cultured CD8+ T cells from PBMCs, collected from culture after CMV antigen stimulation. CDR3 sequence reads: CASSLGREGFATEAFF. The CDR3 nucleotides read TGTGCCAGCAGTTTAGGACGGGAAGGGTTTGCTACTGAAGCTTTCTTT.